The 20 T cell receptor beta chains presented below share a single source sample, sequenced in a study of siplizumab effects on memory and regulatory T cells (dated by TCRdb to between 2017 and 2020). To prepare the library, the immunoSEQ multiplex PCR assay was applied. The clones in this table, taken by TCRdb from immuneACCESS, are in-frame only. Not every clone is retained; where verified, under half of the shortfall comes from an unresolved V gene, and the cause of the rest is unknown. Across this sample there are 9,200 or so clones, with approximately 70% seen only once. 67% of the sample goes to the ten largest clones. Sequenced input: effector memory CD8+ T cells sorted from blood. Interpreted using the paper, the cell subset or site label stands for: unstimulated CD8+ effector memory T cells. Receptors originate from a human donor in good health.

The genes are TRBV27 and TRBJ2-7; no clear D gene. The V gene's germline CDR1 is MNHEY and CDR2 SMNVEV (reference sequence). The CDR3 consists of 16 residues. V lost 1 base to trimming and J lost 4 bases, with 17 bases between them. The CDR3 is CASSLLRRIGIYEQYF. The DNA for the CDR3 is TGTGCCAGCAGTTTATTAAGGAGAATAGGTATATACGAGCAGTACTTC.

Sample share makes this clone medium-sized. The rearrangement uses TRBV7-6 and TRBJ1-2; D unresolved. There are 13 residues in the CDR3. Trimming left V 1 base short and J 8 bases short, with 11 bases between. CDR1 and CDR2 (germline): SGHVS, FNYEAQ. CDR3 region: CASSLEVSAGYTF. DNA of the CDR3: TGTGCCAGCAGCTTAGAAGTGTCAGCGGGCTACACCTTC. The full variable domain, its missing parts supplied by reference TRBV7-6 and TRBJ1-2, is GAGVSQSPRYKVTKRGQDVALRCDPISGHVSLYWYRQALGQGPEFLTYFNYEAQQDKSGLPNDRFSAERPEGSISTLTIQRTEQRDSAMYRCASSLEVSAGYTFGSGTRLTVV.

The rearrangement links TRBV19 to TRBJ2-2; TRBD1 is a possible D gene (6 bases). The CDR3 covers 15 residues. The V gene's germline CDR1 is LNHDA and CDR2 SQIVND (reference sequence). V lost 1 base and J lost 3, with 9 bases in between. The chain's CDR3 is CASSIGTDYTGELFF. DNA for the CDR3: TGTGCCAGTAGTATAGGGACAGACTACACCGGGGAGCTGTTTTTT.

J is TRBJ1-3 and V is TRBV2; 8 bases match TRBD1. Germline CDR1 reads SNHLY; CDR2 reads FYNNEI. Trimming removed 10 bases from V and 0 bases from J; junction bases left unmatched: 5. The CDR3 has 14 residues. DNA for the CDR3: TGTGCCAAGACGACAGGGGACTCTGGAAACACCATATATTTT. Protein: CAKTTGDSGNTIYF.

This clone was seen a single time. V is TRBV7-2 and J is TRBJ2-1; the match to TRBD2 covers 9 bases. This CDR3 has 16 amino acids. Germline V lookup: CDR1 SGHTA, CDR2 FQGNSA. The junction had 9 bases not matched to a gene; V was cut back by 1 base and J by 8 bases. The CDR3 spells CASSLVAGGPPDEQFF. The CDR3 nucleotides read TGTGCCAGCAGCTTAGTTGCGGGAGGGCCGCCCGATGAGCAGTTCTTC.

The chain carries TRBV6-1 and TRBJ1-2, with 7 positions matching TRBD1. With V trimmed by 0 bases and J by 4 bases, 5 bases remained unmatched. Germline CDR1 and CDR2: MNHNS and SASEGT. The CDR3 extends over 15 amino acids. The CDR3 is CASSEAETGPYGYTF. Written as DNA, the CDR3 is TGTGCCAGCAGTGAAGCGGAGACAGGGCCCTATGGCTACACCTTC.

The V call is TRBV30, the J call TRBJ1-2, with D uncertain. The V gene's germline CDR1 is GTSNPN and CDR2 SVGIG (reference sequence). V was pared by 5 bases and J by 8 bases, with 3 bases between. The length of the CDR3 is 8 residues. The CDR3 region is CAWEGYTF. CDR3 nucleotides: TGTGCCTGGGAGGGCTACACCTTC.

V usage is TRBV9 and J usage is TRBJ2-1, with 7 positions matching TRBD2. This CDR3 is built from 14 residues. Trimming took 4 bases from V and 6 from J; bases not matched to a gene: 7. Germline V gene sequence: CDR1 SGDLS, CDR2 YYNGEE. The CDR3 DNA is TGTGCCAGCAGCTCCAGCGGGGCCTCCAATGAGCAGTTCTTC. It specifies CASSSSGASNEQFF.

This clone was found once. The V call is TRBV6-6, the J call TRBJ1-5; D is perhaps TRBD1 (6 bases). V was cut by 6 bases and J by 6 bases, with 18 bases left in between. This CDR3 contains 15 residues. The germline gives CDR1 MNHNY, CDR2 SVGAGI (reference sequence). DNA of the CDR3: TGTGCCAGCAGCTGGGGGTGGGGGGCACGTCAGCCCCAGCATTTT. It specifies CASSWGWGARQPQHF.

The gene calls are TRBV18 and TRBJ2-5, with D possibly being TRBD1 (5 bases). This CDR3 is built from 15 residues. Germline V lookup: CDR1 KGHSH, CDR2 LQKENI. The ends were cut back, 1 base at V and 2 bases at J, with 11 bases in the middle. CDR3 in amino acids: CASSPLKGWQETQYF. As DNA, the CDR3 is TGTGCCAGCTCACCACTTAAGGGGTGGCAAGAGACCCAGTACTTC.

This sequence joins TRBV2 and TRBJ2-7, with D perhaps assigned TRBD1 or TRBD2 (5 bases each). CDR1 SNHLY and CDR2 FYNNEI come from the germline V gene. V gave up 4 bases and J gave up 3 bases, with 13 bases separating them. The CDR3 totals 14 residues. DNA for the CDR3: TGTGCCAGCAGTGTGAATGGGGGTAACTACGAGCAGTACTTC. It is translated as CASSVNGGNYEQYF.

This sequence joins TRBV11-2 and TRBJ2-1; D possibly corresponds to TRBD2 (6 bases). CDR3 length: 13 residues. Trimming removed 5 bases at V and 8 bases at J, with 13 bases between. Germline V CDR1 and CDR2: SGHAT, FQNNGV. This CDR3 is CASSPELAYEQFF. The DNA for the CDR3 is TGTGCCAGCAGCCCGGAGCTAGCGTATGAGCAGTTCTTC.

This clone was seen at least ten times. This sequence joins TRBV6-4 and TRBJ2-3; 12 nucleotides agree with TRBD2. CDR1 and CDR2 from the germline V gene are MRHNA and SNTAGT. The length of the CDR3 is 15 residues. Trimming removed 6 bases from V and 1 base from J; junction bases left unmatched: 2. CDR3 protein: CASSRTSGGTDTQYF. The CDR3, as DNA: TGTGCCAGCAGCCGGACTAGCGGGGGCACAGATACGCAGTATTTT.

V and J are TRBV27 and TRBJ2-2; perhaps TRBD1 as D (5 bases). Between the trimmed V and J ends, which lost 3 bases and 3 bases, there was a span of 26 bases. The CDR3 extends over 20 amino acids. Germline V gene lookup returns CDR1 MNHEY and CDR2 SMNVEV (reference sequence). The CDR3 protein is CASSLTPSRWQGRDTGELFF. The CDR3 nucleotides are TGTGCCAGCAGTTTGACACCCTCCCGGTGGCAGGGAAGGGACACCGGGGAGCTGTTTTTT.

The rearrangement links TRBV7-9 to TRBJ2-7, with 9 bases matching TRBD2. V dropped 4 bases and J dropped 5; count of bases not matched to a gene: 6. Germline V gene sequence: CDR1 SEHNR, CDR2 FQNEAQ (reference sequence). There are 14 residues in the CDR3. The CDR3 DNA reads TGTGCCAGCAGCTCGGGACTAGCCGGGGACGAGCAGTACTTC. Its protein product is CASSSGLAGDEQYF.

The sample holds one count of this clone. The V call is TRBV19, the J call TRBJ1-2; D is undetermined. This CDR3 has 15 residues. Trimming shortened V by 4 bases and J by 2 bases, and 14 bases separated the two germline ends. CDR1 and CDR2 (germline): LNHDA, SQIVND (reference sequence). CDR3 protein: CASSSLGGENYGYTF. The CDR3 region has the DNA TGTGCCAGTAGTAGCCTGGGCGGCGAGAACTATGGCTACACCTTC.

The rearrangement uses TRBV13 and TRBJ1-4; D remains ambiguous. V was clipped by 0 bases and J by 5 bases, with 13 bases between them. CDR1 PRHDT and CDR2 FYEKMQ come from the germline V gene (reference sequence). The CDR3 is made up of 16 amino acids. DNA for the CDR3: TGTGCCAGCAGCTTAGGCCCGGTGTTGGGAAATGAAAAACTGTTTTTT. This sequence encodes CASSLGPVLGNEKLFF.

This clone was picked up one time. The rearrangement joins TRBV2 to TRBJ2-1, with no clear D. V lost 7 bases and J lost 10, with 8 bases in between. The CDR3 is 10 amino acids. The V gene's germline CDR1 is SNHLY and CDR2 FYNNEI. CDR3 in amino acids: CASTALEQFF. DNA of the CDR3: TGTGCCAGCACGGCCCTAGAGCAGTTCTTC.

The rearrangement joins TRBV21-1 to TRBJ2-4; the D call in the table, TRBD1, was not verified against the DNA. TRBV21-1 is described as a pseudogene. This CDR3 has 16 amino acids. The CDR3 loop reads CASRDRAAEAKNIQYF. Written as DNA, the CDR3 is TGTGCCAGCCGGGACAGGGCGGCCGAAGCCAAAAACATTCAGTACTTC.

The sample holds a few counts of this clone. The rearrangement links TRBV5-1 to TRBJ2-5; D remains unclear. The CDR3 contains 15 residues. The V gene lost 1 base and the J gene lost 5 bases, with 15 bases spanning the gap. In germline, CDR1 is SGHRS, CDR2 YFSETQ. The CDR3 DNA reads as TGCGCCAGCAGCTTGAAACAGACTCCTCCGGAGACCCAGTACTTC. This encodes CASSLKQTPPETQYF.